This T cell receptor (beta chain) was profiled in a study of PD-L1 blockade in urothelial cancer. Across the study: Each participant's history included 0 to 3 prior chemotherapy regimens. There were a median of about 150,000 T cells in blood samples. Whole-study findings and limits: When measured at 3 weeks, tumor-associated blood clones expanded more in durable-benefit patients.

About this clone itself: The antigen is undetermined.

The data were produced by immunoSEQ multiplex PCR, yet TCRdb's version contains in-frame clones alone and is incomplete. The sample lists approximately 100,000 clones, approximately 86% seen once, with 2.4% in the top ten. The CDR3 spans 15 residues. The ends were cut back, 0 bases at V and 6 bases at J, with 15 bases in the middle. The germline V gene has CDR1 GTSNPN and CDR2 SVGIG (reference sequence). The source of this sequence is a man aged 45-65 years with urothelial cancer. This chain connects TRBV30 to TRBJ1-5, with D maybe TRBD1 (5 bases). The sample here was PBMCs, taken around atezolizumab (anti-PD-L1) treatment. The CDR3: CAWSVPGYLSQPQHF. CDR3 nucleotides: TGTGCCTGGAGTGTCCCAGGGTACCTGAGTCAGCCCCAGCATTTT.